The 3 T cell receptor beta chains in this list originate from one sample, sequenced in a study of blood T cell repertoires in COVID-19 (TCRdb year 2020). Library method: the immunoSEQ multiplex PCR assay. Held by TCRdb, this immuneACCESS table contains in-frame sequences only and omits some clones. Under half of the omission traces to an unresolved V gene where checked; the cause of the rest is unknown. This sample is represented by 100,000 to 150,000 clones; roughly four fifths of them were singletons. Roughly 17% of the sample is held by the ten biggest clonotypes. Sequencing was carried out using peripheral blood. The receptor set was obtained from a man aged 25 to 45 with COVID-19, enrolled during active disease.

The chain is built from TRBV23-1 and TRBJ2-7, with D tentatively TRBD2 (6 bases). TRBV23-1 is sorted into the ORF group, with uncertain function. V was shortened by 4 bases and J by 0 bases, with 16 bases between the two germline ends. The CDR3 has 16 residues. CDR3 in DNA: TGCGCCAGCAGTCGCAAACCCCCGGGACTCTCCTACGAGCAGTACTTC. Translation gives CASSRKPPGLSYEQYF.

This sequence joins TRBV5-4 and TRBJ2-3; the D is unclear. V lost 1 base, J lost 3 bases, and 12 bases lay in between. From germline, CDR1 is SGHNT and CDR2 YYREEE (reference sequence). This CDR3 is built from 15 residues. CDR3 bases: TGTGCCAGCAGCTTGACTACACTCGGTACAGATACGCAGTATTTT. Translation: CASSLTTLGTDTQYF.

The CDR3 sequence: CAISNSNGGDTQYF. CDR3 DNA sequence: TGTGCCATCAGCAACTCGAACGGAGGAGATACGCAGTATTTT. This sequence joins TRBV10-3 and TRBJ2-3, with D maybe TRBD2 (5 bases). Germline V lookup: CDR1 ENHRY, CDR2 SYGVKD. V lost 6 bases, J lost 5 bases, and 15 bases lay in between. The CDR3 is 14 residues long.